This record looks at one TCR beta chain sequence and its context. Specified time point: newly diagnosed GD, antithyroid drugs for less than 3 months. The authors made the TCR library using RNA they extracted from PBMCs. Combining iRepertoire HTBI primers with Arm-PCR of CDR3 regions, the authors built TCR beta libraries. MiXCR, applied by TCRdb to the multiplex PCR reads, yields one record per CDR3 protein. The sample gives 350,000 to 550,000 distinct CDR3 sequences, less than 15% of which show up once; approximately 17% is in the top ten. This sample is part of a study of regulatory T cells in long-lasting Graves disease. Trimming took off 4 bases at V and 8 bases at J, with 12 bases between the two ends. Germline-derived CDR1 and CDR2 are MGHDK and SYGVNS. There are 14 residues in the CDR3. These data were also filed under a second study, of T cells in Graves' hyperthyroidism and ophthalmopathy.

The chain couples TRBV25-1 to TRBJ1-6, with D possibly TRBD1 on 5 matching bases. The TCR comes from a woman aged 45 to 65 with Graves disease. The input for sequencing was peripheral blood mononuclear cells (PBMCs), taken at new diagnosis, from a patient treated with antithyroid drugs. CDR3 DNA: TGTGCCAGCAGTGCCGCCAGGGTGGATTCACCCCTCCACTTT. It codes for CASSAARVDSPLHF.